This T cell receptor (beta chain) was captured by sequencing in a study of graft-versus-host responses after intestinal transplantation. The wider study: Tacrolimus and steroids were given for about 3 years to all recipients after anti-thymocyte globulin induction.

This clone occurred a few times. The antigen is not known. There are 13 residues in the CDR3. The germline V gene encodes CDR1 MNHEY and CDR2 SMNVEV (reference sequence). V lost 6 bases to trimming and J lost 9 bases, with 17 bases between them. Generated by immunoSEQ multiplex PCR, the TCRdb table keeps only in-frame clones and is missing some. The table includes some 64,000 clones, approximately 90% detected once. Study-wide points: GvH clones detected in recipient marrow included some appearing first in ileum or blood.

This clonotype was sampled from a human donor who was the organ donor for an intestinal transplant. Sequenced here: unstimulated CD8+ T cells sorted from spleen or lymph node cells, sampled before transplant. The rearrangement joins TRBV27 to TRBJ1-2, with D possibly TRBD1 on 6 matching bases. The CDR3 region is CASRTQTGSSYTF. The CDR3 DNA reads as TGTGCCAGCAGGACCCAGACAGGCTCAAGCTACACCTTC.